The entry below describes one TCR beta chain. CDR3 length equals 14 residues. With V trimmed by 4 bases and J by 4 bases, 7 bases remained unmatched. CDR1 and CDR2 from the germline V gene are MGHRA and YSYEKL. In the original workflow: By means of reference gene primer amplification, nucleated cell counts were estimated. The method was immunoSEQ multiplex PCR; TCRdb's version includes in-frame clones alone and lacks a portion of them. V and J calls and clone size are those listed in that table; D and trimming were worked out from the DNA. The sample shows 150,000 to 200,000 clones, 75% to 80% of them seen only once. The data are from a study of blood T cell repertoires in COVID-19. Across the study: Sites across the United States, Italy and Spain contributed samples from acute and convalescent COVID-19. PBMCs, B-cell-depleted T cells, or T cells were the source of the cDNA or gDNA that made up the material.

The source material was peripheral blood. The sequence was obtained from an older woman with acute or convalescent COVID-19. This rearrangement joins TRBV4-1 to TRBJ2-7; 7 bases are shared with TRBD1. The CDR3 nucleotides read TGCGCCAGCAGCCGAGTTCCAGGGGGATACGAGCAGTACTTC. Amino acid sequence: CASSRVPGGYEQYF.